The clone carrying this TCR beta chain was counted at least ten times. Its antigen is not identified. Each donor (without exception) was a healthy Caucasian. TCRdb independently ran MiXCR on the 5' RACE reads; one entry per CDR3 protein. The sample carries 500,000 to 700,000 distinct CDR3 sequences, under 8.5% recorded once. These data belong to a study of identical twins. J lost 1 base, V lost 1 base, and 7 bases had no gene match. The CDR3 length is 19 residues. Germline V lookup: CDR1 SGHRS, CDR2 YFSETQ. Broader study findings: The authors noted that invariant MAIT and iNKT cells could partly confound zero-insertion analyses. Beta out-of-frame sequences displayed a weaker excess of sharing between twins. The conclusions drew on cross-sectional statistical analysis instead of tracking the same donors.

The same sample was also used in a study of yellow fever vaccine responses in identical twins.

The chain recombines TRBV5-1 with TRBJ2-1, with 14 positions matching TRBD2. The sequence was collected from a woman aged 18-29 years in good health. The sample comprised PBMCs. The DNA for the CDR3 is TGCGCCAGCAGCTTGATCGGACTAGCGGGAGGAGGGTCCTACAATGAGCAGTTCTTC. As protein: CASSLIGLAGGGSYNEQFF.